This T cell receptor (beta chain) was identified during a study of T cells in Graves' hyperthyroidism and ophthalmopathy. TCR beta CDR3 region amplification was performed from RNA transcripts. In the first-round RT-PCR of the TCR CDR3, the HTBI primer set was used. TCRdb redid the calling of the multiplex PCR reads with MiXCR, one entry per CDR3 protein. The sample comprises some 500,000 distinct CDR3 sequences, 14% of which are singletons, and 15% to 20% rests with the top ten. With V trimmed by 3 bases and J by 0 bases, 17 bases remained unmatched. Germline-derived CDR1 and CDR2 are KGHSH and LQKENI. The CDR3 has 21 amino acids.

Sequenced sample: blood. The chain couples TRBV18 to TRBJ2-2; 9 bases map to TRBD2. The sequence was obtained from a woman between 18 and 29 years old with Graves' hyperthyroidism. The CDR3 region has the DNA TGTGCCAGCTCACCGCCATGGTCGGGTCTAGCGGGATCATCGAACACCGGGGAGCTGTTTTTT. Translated, it gives CASSPPWSGLAGSSNTGELFF.